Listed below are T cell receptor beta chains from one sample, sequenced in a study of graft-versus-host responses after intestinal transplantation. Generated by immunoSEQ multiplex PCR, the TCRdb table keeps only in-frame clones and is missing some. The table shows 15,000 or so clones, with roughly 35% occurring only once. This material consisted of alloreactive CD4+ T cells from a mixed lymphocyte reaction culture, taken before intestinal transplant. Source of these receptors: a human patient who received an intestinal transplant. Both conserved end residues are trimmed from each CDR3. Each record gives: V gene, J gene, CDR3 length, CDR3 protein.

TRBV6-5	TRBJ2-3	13	ASSLTALFTDTQY
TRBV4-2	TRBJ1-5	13	ASSRTTGGNQPQH
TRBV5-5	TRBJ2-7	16	ASSPGTSGPVRSYEQY
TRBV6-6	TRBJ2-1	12	ASSRDRGQIEQF
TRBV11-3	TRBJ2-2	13	ASSLVAGAVGELF
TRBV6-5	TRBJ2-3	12	ASRSSGRRYTQY
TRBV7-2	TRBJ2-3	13	ASSLSVGWADTQY
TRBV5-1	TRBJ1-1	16	ASSLQGRGQGGNTEAF
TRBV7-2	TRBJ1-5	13	ASSLAGAGNQPQH
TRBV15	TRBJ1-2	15	ATSQNIGCGKTYGYT
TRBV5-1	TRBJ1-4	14	ASSVRTGASNEKLF
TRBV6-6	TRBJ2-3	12	ASSRTSGTDTQY
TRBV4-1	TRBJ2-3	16	ASSQERSSGGSTDTQY
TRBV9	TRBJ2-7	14	ASSVDLAGGTYEQY
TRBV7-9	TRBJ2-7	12	ASSLQDTTYEQY
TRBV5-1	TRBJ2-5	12	ASSGGLEQETQY
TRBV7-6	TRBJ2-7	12	ASSLERLGLAQY
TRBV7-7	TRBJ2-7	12	ASSLQVLTYEQY
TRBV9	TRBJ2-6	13	ASSEGVAGANVLT
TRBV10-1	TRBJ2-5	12	ASSESGSQETQY
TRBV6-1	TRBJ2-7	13	ASSLTGHPSYEQY
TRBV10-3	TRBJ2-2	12	AISRTGNTGELF
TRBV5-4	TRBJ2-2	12	ASSLPGGAGELF
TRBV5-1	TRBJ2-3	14	ASSSRTSGKTDTQY
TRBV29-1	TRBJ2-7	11	SVQSDREHEQY
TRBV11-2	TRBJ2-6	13	ASSLDRVGANVLT
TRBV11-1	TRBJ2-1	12	ASSLVGTSDEQF
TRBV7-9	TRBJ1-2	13	ASRPVNDRNYGYT
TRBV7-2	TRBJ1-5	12	ASSLKADNQPQH
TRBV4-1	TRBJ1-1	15	ASSQDVDFYQNTEAF
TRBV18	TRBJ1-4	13	ASSPQGQQNEKLF
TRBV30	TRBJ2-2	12	AWNSGSGVGELF
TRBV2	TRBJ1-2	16	ASGVRQGALRGNYGYT
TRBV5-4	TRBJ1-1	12	ASSPTRDPERAF
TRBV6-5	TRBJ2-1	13	ASVNGRAGMGEQF
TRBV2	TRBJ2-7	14	ASSVNSGGVSYEQY
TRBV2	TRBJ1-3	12	ASRSTGAGNIIY
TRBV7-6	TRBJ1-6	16	ASSLRYRDRATRSPLH
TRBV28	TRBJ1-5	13	ASSFPRVSNQPQH
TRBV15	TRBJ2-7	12	ATSLAGRIYEQY
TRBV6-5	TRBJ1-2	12	ASSPPDWYDGYT
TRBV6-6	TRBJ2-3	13	ASSLTALFTDTQY
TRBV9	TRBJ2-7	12	ASSPRQGANEQY
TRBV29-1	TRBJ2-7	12	SVVGSGSSYEQY
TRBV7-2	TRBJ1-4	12	ASSLTGGVEKLF